The 5 T cell receptor beta chains below all came from one sample that was sequenced in a study of radiation and T cells in renal cell carcinoma. Time point meaning: blood 4 weeks post-SBRT, at nephrectomy. Sample treatment: 15 Gy SBRT to primary tumor, nephrectomy 4 weeks later. TCRdb's copy holds only in-frame clones and misses some; the assay was immunoSEQ multiplex PCR. The table lists 130,000 to 150,000 clones, 75% to 90% of them singletons. The input for sequencing was blood, taken from a patient whose treatment included radiotherapy and nephrectomy. The receptors stem from a woman between 45 and 60 years old with renal cell carcinoma.

The V and J genes are TRBV5-6 and TRBJ1-3; D is unclear. Trimming took off 0 bases at V and 6 bases at J, with 7 bases between the two ends. CDR1 is SGHDT, CDR2 YYEEEE, per germline. The CDR3 is 13 amino acids. The CDR3 sequence is CASSLGYPNTIYF. The CDR3 DNA reads as TGTGCCAGCAGCTTGGGGTACCCAAACACCATATATTTT. The whole variable domain, remainder taken from reference TRBV5-6 and TRBJ1-3, is DAGVTQSPTHLIKTRGQQVTLRCSPKSGHDTVSWYQQALGQGPQFIFQYYEEEERQRGNFPDRFSGHQFPNYSSELNVNALLLGDSALYLCASSLGYPNTIYFGEGSWLTVV.

The CDR3 sequence is CASSPDRGSNTEAFF. The CDR3 DNA follows: TGTGCCAGCTCACCAGATCGGGGTTCGAACACTGAAGCTTTCTTT. The V and J genes are TRBV18 and TRBJ1-1; D not resolved. V was cut by 2 bases and J by 1 base, with 11 bases left in between. Germline CDR1 reads KGHSH; CDR2 reads LQKENI. The CDR3 is 15 residues long.

V gene TRBV6-5 combines with J gene TRBJ2-1; TRBD2 matches at 11 bases. In germline, CDR1 is MNHEY, CDR2 SVGAGI. V was clipped by 4 bases and J by 4 bases; unmatched bases: 6. The CDR3 runs to 16 residues. The CDR3 DNA sequence: TGTGCCAGCAGTTCCCCCGGACTAGCGGGTTACAATGAGCAGTTCTTC. It specifies CASSSPGLAGYNEQFF.

V usage is TRBV9 and J usage is TRBJ2-7; a weak D match, TRBD2 (5 bases). Germline V CDR1 and CDR2: SGDLS, YYNGEE. The CDR3 has 16 amino acids. Trimming stripped 4 bases from V and 0 bases from J, with 17 bases between. The CDR3: CASSPTVGVSSYEQYF. As DNA, the CDR3 is TGTGCCAGCAGCCCCACCGTCGGGGTGAGCTCCTACGAGCAGTACTTC.

This chain uses TRBV30 with TRBJ1-5, with 8 nucleotides matching TRBD1. The CDR3 runs to 15 residues. Losses at the gene ends were 1 base for V and 6 bases for J; bases not matched to a gene: 8. CDR1 GTSNPN and CDR2 SVGIG come from the germline V gene (reference sequence). As DNA, the CDR3 is TGTGCCTGGAGTGCCGGCAGGGGGCTCATTCAGCCCCAGCATTTT. It translates to CAWSAGRGLIQPQHF.